This T cell receptor beta chain was sequenced in a study of T cell repertoires in cytomegalovirus infection. This CDR3 comprises 16 residues. Trimming removed 3 bases from V and 3 bases from J, with 18 bases in between. CDR1 and CDR2 (germline): DFQATT, SNEGSKA (reference sequence). Each CDR3 protein is one row after TCRdb ran MiXCR on the reads. The sample holds some 600,000 distinct CDR3 sequences; about 24% are singletons and the top ten take 6.5% to 10%. The clonotype originates from a human donor in good health (CMV status not recorded). Some clones in this sample may be carry-over from other donors' samples. The rearrangement links TRBV20-1 to TRBJ1-5; tentative D call: TRBD1 (6 bases). The material sequenced was CD8+ T cells from PBMCs. This CDR3 is CSARTGLTDLNQPQHF. CDR3 in DNA: TGCAGTGCTAGGACAGGCCTGACCGATCTCAATCAGCCCCAGCATTTT.